This T cell receptor beta chain was identified during a study of identical twins. General study results and limits: Models came in too low on out-of-frame TCR alpha sharing in monozygotic twins.

TCRdb recomputed calls from the 5' RACE reads with MiXCR, one row per CDR3 protein. This sample carries some 200,000 distinct CDR3 sequences, about 7.5% of them seen once, and the ten largest clones take less than 2%. Germline loops: CDR1 SQVTM, CDR2 ANQGSEA. J lost 0 bases, V lost 5 bases, and 2 bases had no gene match. The CDR3 is 14 residues long. This clonotype was seen at least ten times. The antigen remains undetermined. These records were also assigned to another study, of yellow fever vaccine responses in identical twins.

The sequence came from a woman younger than 30 in good health. J is TRBJ2-7 and V is TRBV29-1, with 12 bases aligning to TRBD2. Sequencing used memory (CD45RO+) T cells sorted from blood. The CDR3 DNA reads as TGCAGCGTTACTAGCGGGGGGACCTCCTACGAGCAGTACTTC. Its translation is CSVTSGGTSYEQYF.